What follows are 11 T cell receptor beta chains derived from one specimen sequenced in a study of control samples from healthy donors and cancer patients. Profiled with immunoSEQ multiplex PCR; TCRdb holds only in-frame clones, not every one. The table records 130,000 to 150,000 clones, approximately 91% of them present only once. Source material: blood. Every receptor here comes from a man younger than 40 in good health.

The chain combines TRBV6-5 with TRBJ2-1; 9 bases agree with TRBD2. The ends lost 2 bases at V and 5 bases at J; junction bases unmatched: 1. CDR3 size: 14 residues. Germline lookup yields CDR1 MNHEY and CDR2 SVGAGI. CDR3 DNA sequence: TGTGCCAGCAGTTACCAGCGGGAGGACAATGAGCAGTTCTTC. Amino acids: CASSYQREDNEQFF.

The genes are TRBV9 and TRBJ2-3; D tentatively reads TRBD1 or TRBD2 (6 bases each). The germline CDR1 and CDR2 sequences are SGDLS and YYNGEE. V shed 8 bases and J shed 4 bases, with 14 bases lying between them. The CDR3 totals 13 residues. The CDR3 region is CASSRGQPDTQYF. In DNA, the CDR3 is TGTGCCAGTAGCCGGGGGCAGCCAGATACGCAGTATTTT.

The rearrangement links TRBV19 to TRBJ2-3; TRBD2 agrees at 14 bases. The CDR3 spans 16 residues. Losses at the gene ends were 5 bases for V and 7 bases for J; bases not matched to a gene: 8. CDR1 and CDR2 from the germline V gene are LNHDA and SQIVND (reference sequence). The CDR3 reads CASSYGLAGGINTQYF. CDR3 coding DNA: TGTGCCAGTAGTTATGGACTAGCGGGGGGTATTAATACGCAGTATTTT. Together with reference TRBV19 and TRBJ2-3, the CDR3 gives the full variable domain: DGGITQSPKYLFRKEGQNVTLSCEQNLNHDAMYWYRQDPGQGLRLIYYSQIVNDFQKGDIAEGYSVSREKKESFPLTVTSAQKNPTAFYLCASSYGLAGGINTQYFGPGTRLTVL.

The chain combines TRBV2 with TRBJ2-5; D perhaps matches TRBD1 (5 bases). In germline, CDR1 is SNHLY, CDR2 FYNNEI. The V end was cut by 3 bases, the J end by 1 base, with 12 bases between. The CDR3 is made up of 15 amino acids. CDR3 DNA: TGTGCCAGCAGTGACCTCGGACACAGCCAAGAGACCCAGTACTTC. This codes for CASSDLGHSQETQYF.

The CDR3 reads CASTHSGSFNEQFF. In nucleotides, the CDR3 is TGTGCCAGTACCCATAGCGGGAGCTTCAATGAGCAGTTCTTC. The gene calls are TRBV19 and TRBJ2-1; 9 bases agree with TRBD2. Germline-derived CDR1 and CDR2 are LNHDA and SQIVND (reference sequence). J gave up 6 bases and V 7 bases, and 7 bases lay outside the gene matches. The CDR3 length is 14 residues.

This rearrangement joins TRBV19 to TRBJ1-2; D may be TRBD1 (5 bases). The CDR3 contains 13 residues. Trimming took 6 bases from V and 8 from J, leaving 16 bases between them. CDR1 and CDR2 from the germline V gene are LNHDA and SQIVND (reference sequence). The CDR3 loop is CASSRARGGGYTF. DNA of the CDR3: TGTGCCAGTAGCCGCGCGAGGGGCGGAGGCTACACCTTC.

The rearrangement links TRBV28 to TRBJ2-7; unclear D gene. The CDR3 is 12 residues long. V was cut by 3 bases and J by 6 bases, with 9 bases left in between. Germline values: CDR1 MDHEN, CDR2 SYDVKM. CDR3 amino acids: CASSFVSREQYF. As DNA, the CDR3 is TGTGCCAGCAGTTTCGTTTCTCGCGAGCAGTACTTC.

This clone was detected only a few times. The CDR3 DNA sequence: TGTGCCAGCAGACCGGAGGGGGCGGCGAACACTGAAGCTTTCTTT. It yields the protein CASRPEGAANTEAFF. The chain employs TRBV6-6 and TRBJ1-1, with TRBD1 matching over 7 bases. Trimming cost V 6 bases and J 1 base; bases outside gene matches: 8. Germline V gene data show CDR1 as MNHNY and CDR2 as SVGAGI (reference sequence). CDR3 length equals 15 residues.

The J gene is TRBJ2-1, the V gene TRBV6-2 or TRBV6-3; D uncertain. V gave up 6 bases and J gave up 0 bases, with 15 bases separating them. CDR3 size: 16 residues. Germline V CDR1 and CDR2: MNHEY, SVGEGT. The DNA of the CDR3 is TGTGCCAGCAGCCCTACCTTCACAAGCTCCTACAATGAGCAGTTCTTC. It codes for CASSPTFTSSYNEQFF.

The chain is built from TRBV6-5 and TRBJ2-7; no clear D gene. The CDR3 length is 15 residues. With 5 bases removed from V and 1 base from J, the gap between germline ends came to 15 bases. From germline, CDR1 is MNHEY and CDR2 SVGAGI. The CDR3 sequence is CASSIAAGRSYEQYF. The CDR3 DNA follows: TGTGCCAGCAGTATCGCAGCTGGTCGGTCCTACGAGCAGTACTTC.

The gene calls are TRBV5-6 and TRBJ1-2; no clear D gene. V was trimmed by 5 bases and J by 1 base, leaving 15 bases between them. Germline lookup yields CDR1 SGHDT and CDR2 YYEEEE. This CDR3 is built from 15 residues. In DNA, the CDR3 is TGTGCCAGCAGTGCGGACGCCGGGTTTAACTATGGCTACACCTTC. It specifies CASSADAGFNYGYTF. The whole variable domain, filled in from reference TRBV5-6 and TRBJ1-2, reads DAGVTQSPTHLIKTRGQQVTLRCSPKSGHDTVSWYQQALGQGPQFIFQYYEEEERQRGNFPDRFSGHQFPNYSSELNVNALLLGDSALYLCASSADAGFNYGYTFGSGTRLTVV.